Shown below are 9 T cell receptor beta chains from a single sample sequenced in a study of breast tumors, draining lymph nodes, adjacent tissues. Axillary draining lymph nodes of breast cancer patients supplied the node samples. One entry per CDR3 protein results from TCRdb running MiXCR on the multiplex PCR reads. The sample consists of 200,000 or so distinct CDR3 sequences, 30% to 40% of them appearing once. The sequencing input was axillary lymph node tissue. The receptors come from a female donor with breast cancer. Some clones in this sample may be carry-over from other donors' samples.

A note on this clonotype: One end of the junction varies from germline; a read error may be responsible. This chain links TRBV9 with TRBJ2-4; D gene unclear. Germline lookup yields CDR1 SGDLS and CDR2 YYNGEE. There are 14 residues in the CDR3. The CDR3 DNA sequence: TGTGCCAGCAGCCCCGAGTATAGCAAAAACATTCAGTCCTTC. Its translation is CASSPEYSKNIQSF.

A remark on this clonotype: Compared with germline, one end of the junction differs, possibly owing to a read error. The genes are TRBV6-5 and TRBJ2-1, with 7 bases aligning to TRBD1. CDR1 is MNHEY and CDR2 is SVGAGI in the germline V gene. CDR3 length equals 15 residues. The CDR3, as DNA: TGTGTCAGCAGTCTCAACAGGGGTAGCAACAATGAGCAGTTCTTC. As protein: CVSSLNRGSNNEQFF.

The J gene is TRBJ2-7, the V gene TRBV29-1; 9 bases fit TRBD1. The ends lost 4 bases at V and 10 bases at J; junction bases unmatched: 14. Germline V gives CDR1 SQVTM, CDR2 ANQGSEA. The CDR3 is made up of 14 amino acids. The CDR3 DNA reads TGCAGCGTTGCCGGGACAGGGCTGTCCTGCGAACAGTACTTC. It yields the protein CSVAGTGLSCEQYF.

This clonotype has ten or more counts. The chain uses TRBV7-3 and TRBJ2-2, with D perhaps matching TRBD1 (5 bases). This CDR3 is built from 14 residues. V was clipped by 1 base and J by 5 bases, with 8 bases between them. Per germline, CDR1 SGHTA and CDR2 FQGTGA. CDR3 sequence: CASSLIGQTGELFF. The CDR3 DNA sequence: TGTGCCAGCAGCTTAATCGGACAAACCGGGGAGCTGTTTTTT.

At least ten counts were recorded for this clonotype. The chain recombines TRBV2 with TRBJ2-2, with TRBD1 matching 7 bases. The CDR3 sequence is 15 residues long. The V and J ends lost 6 bases and 2 bases, in that order; junction bases with no gene match: 6. CDR1 is SNHLY and CDR2 is FYNNEI in the germline V gene. The chain's CDR3 is CASSSGQTNTGELFF. The CDR3 region has the DNA TGTGCCAGCAGCTCGGGACAGACCAACACCGGGGAGCTGTTTTTT.

With respect to this clonotype: A junction end diverges from the germline sequence, so it may reflect a read error. The chain joins TRBV5-1 to TRBJ2-5; 13 positions match TRBD2. Germline-derived CDR1 and CDR2 are SGHRS and YFSETQ. The CDR3 consists of 18 residues. The CDR3 sequence: CASSLVRLAGGTQETQDF. In nucleotides, the CDR3 is TGCGCCAGCAGCTTGGTGCGACTAGCGGGAGGAACCCAAGAGACCCAGGACTTC.

This clonotype was counted once. The CDR3 reads CASSERGATQYF. CDR3 in DNA: TGTGCCAGCAGTGAAAGAGGGGCTACGCAGTATTTT. This sequence joins TRBV2 and TRBJ2-3; tentatively, D is TRBD1 or TRBD2 (5 bases each). Per the germline V gene, CDR1 is SNHLY and CDR2 is FYNNEI. V lost 2 bases and J 8 bases, leaving 8 bases between the germline ends. The CDR3 is made up of 12 amino acids.

This clonotype was counted once. A read error may produce the germline difference seen at one junction end. This chain uses TRBV19 with TRBJ1-2; 8 nucleotides match TRBD1. The CDR3 has 18 residues. Germline lookup yields CDR1 LNHDA and CDR2 SQIVND (reference sequence). CDR3: CASSPPGTGDGRTYGSAF. CDR3 DNA sequence: TGTGCCAGTAGTCCCCCAGGGACAGGCGATGGGCGGACCTATGGCTCCGCCTTC.

This clonotype has at least ten counts. The rearrangement joins TRBV18 to TRBJ2-7; TRBD1 might be the D (7 bases). The V end was cut by 1 base, the J end by 5 bases, with 12 bases between. The CDR3 covers 14 residues. Per germline, CDR1 KGHSH and CDR2 LQKENI. The CDR3 bases are TGTGCCAGCTCACCACAAACAGGGGAGGACGAGCAGTACTTC. Its protein is CASSPQTGEDEQYF.